Listed below are T cell receptor beta chains from one sample, sequenced in a study of cytomegalovirus exposure and HLA in healthy donors. The table came from immunoSEQ multiplex PCR; TCRdb's copy has only in-frame clones and leaves some out. Of 150,000 to 200,000 clones listed, approximately 82% are singletons. The sample comprised PBMCs. These receptors all stem from a woman younger than 35 in good health and CMV-seronegative. CDR3s include the opening cysteine and the closing phenylalanine or tryptophan. D genes are given only for firm matches. Expanded clones get a size class; other rows say once, few or many, or leave the size out.

v_call	d_call	j_call	clone_size	cdr3_nt	cdr3_aa
TRBV10-2	NA	TRBJ2-3	NA	TGCGCCAGCAGGGGGAGGGGGGTTAGCACAGATACGCAGTATTTT	CASRGRGVSTDTQYF
TRBV28	TRBD2	TRBJ2-3	NA	TGTGCCAGCAGTTCGTGGGGCGGGAGAAGGGGCACAGATACGCAGTATTTT	CASSSWGGRRGTDTQYF
TRBV19	TRBD2	TRBJ2-3	NA	TGTGCCAGTAGTTCCGGGGGGAAGGATACGCAGTATTTT	CASSSGGKDTQYF
TRBV4-3	TRBD1	TRBJ2-7	few	TGCGCCAGCAGCCCCGGACAGGGCGGGGTCGAGCAGTACTTC	CASSPGQGGVEQYF
TRBV7-9	NA	TRBJ2-2	NA	TGTGCCAGCAGCCCAACAGGGGCGGGAATCACCGGGGAGCTGTTTTTT	CASSPTGAGITGELFF
TRBV5-1	TRBD2	TRBJ2-3	NA	TGCGCCAGCAGCTTCCTCCCGGGGGGGGCAGCGGAAGGGGCGCAGTATTTT	CASSFLPGGAAEGAQYF
TRBV4-3	NA	TRBJ1-2	NA	TGCGCCAGCAGCCAAGTACAGGGTTCCAGTGGCTACACCTTC	CASSQVQGSSGYTF
TRBV11-2	NA	TRBJ2-7	NA	TGTGCCAGCAGGTCAACGTTGTTTTCTAGAAACTCCTACGAGCAGTACTTC	CASRSTLFSRNSYEQYF
TRBV4-3	TRBD1	TRBJ2-3	few	TGCGCCAGCAGCCAAGGCGGACAGGGGACAGATACGCAGTATTTT	CASSQGGQGTDTQYF
TRBV7-8	NA	TRBJ1-5	NA	TGTGCCAGCAGCTTAGAACAGCCTAATTATAGCAATCAGCCCCAGCATTTT	CASSLEQPNYSNQPQHF
TRBV5-1	NA	TRBJ1-4	once	TGCGCCAGCAGCTTTCAGGGTACAGATGAAAAACTGTTTTTT	CASSFQGTDEKLFF
TRBV19	NA	TRBJ1-1	once	TGTGCCAGTAGTATTCTTGGCAGGGAGGGGACTGAAGCTTTCTTT	CASSILGREGTEAFF
TRBV7-9	NA	TRBJ2-1	NA	TGTGCCAGCAATGTCCCGGGGTACAATGAGCAGTTCTTC	CASNVPGYNEQFF
TRBV30	TRBD2	TRBJ2-7	NA	TGTGCCTGGGAGGCAGCGGGGACCTACGAGCAGTACTTC	CAWEAAGTYEQYF
TRBV7-6	NA	TRBJ1-4	few	TGTGCCAGCAGGGCGAGGGCCACGGATGAAAAACTGTTTTTT	CASRARATDEKLFF
TRBV5-6	TRBD2	TRBJ2-7	NA	TGTGCCAGCAGTAACCGGGGACTAGGGTACGAGCAGTACTTC	CASSNRGLGYEQYF
TRBV18	NA	TRBJ2-1	NA	TGTGCCAGCTCACCACGTGCGACCCGCGGGAACAATGAGCAGTTCTTC	CASSPRATRGNNEQFF
TRBV6-5	NA	TRBJ1-5	NA	TGTGCCAGCAGTTACTCGCCGAGCTTAAATCAGCCCCAGCATTTT	CASSYSPSLNQPQHF
TRBV5-6	NA	TRBJ1-1	few	TGTGCCAGCAGCTTGCTGACAGCTTATGAAGCTTTCTTT	CASSLLTAYEAFF
TRBV7-9	TRBD2	TRBJ2-3	NA	TGTGCCAGCAGCTTAGGACTAGCGGGTCTCACAGATACGCAGTATTTT	CASSLGLAGLTDTQYF